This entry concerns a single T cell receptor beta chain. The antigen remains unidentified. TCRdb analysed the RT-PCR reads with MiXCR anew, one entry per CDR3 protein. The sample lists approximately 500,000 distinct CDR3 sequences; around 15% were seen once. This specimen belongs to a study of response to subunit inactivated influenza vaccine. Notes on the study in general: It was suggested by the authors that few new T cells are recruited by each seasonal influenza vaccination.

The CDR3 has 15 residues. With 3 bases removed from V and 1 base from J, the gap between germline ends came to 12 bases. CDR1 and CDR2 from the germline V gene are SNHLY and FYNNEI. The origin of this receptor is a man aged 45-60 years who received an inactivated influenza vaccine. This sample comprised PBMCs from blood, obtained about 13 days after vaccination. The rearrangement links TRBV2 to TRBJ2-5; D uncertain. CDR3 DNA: TGTGCCAGCAGTGATGTTGGCAACCCCCAAGAGACCCAGTACTTC. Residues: CASSDVGNPQETQYF.